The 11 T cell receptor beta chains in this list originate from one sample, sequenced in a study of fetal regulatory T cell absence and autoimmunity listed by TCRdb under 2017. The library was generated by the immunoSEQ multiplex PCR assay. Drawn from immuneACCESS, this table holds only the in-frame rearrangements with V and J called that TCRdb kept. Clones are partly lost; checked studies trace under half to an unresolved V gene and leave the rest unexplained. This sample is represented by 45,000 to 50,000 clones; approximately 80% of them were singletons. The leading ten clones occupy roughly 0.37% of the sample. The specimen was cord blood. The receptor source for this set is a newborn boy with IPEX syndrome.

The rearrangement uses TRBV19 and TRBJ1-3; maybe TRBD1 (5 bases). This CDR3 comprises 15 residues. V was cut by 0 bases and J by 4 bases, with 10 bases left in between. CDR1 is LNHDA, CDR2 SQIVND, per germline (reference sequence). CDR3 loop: CASSIEGAPGNTIYF. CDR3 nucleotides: TGTGCCAGTAGTATAGAAGGGGCGCCAGGAAACACCATATATTTT.

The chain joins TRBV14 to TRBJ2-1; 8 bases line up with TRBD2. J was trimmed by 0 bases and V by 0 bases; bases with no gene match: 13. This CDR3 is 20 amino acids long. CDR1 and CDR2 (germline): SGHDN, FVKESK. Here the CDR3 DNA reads TGTGCCAGCAGCCAAGATCCCGTTTGGAGCGGGAGAAACTCCTACAATGAGCAGTTCTTC. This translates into CASSQDPVWSGRNSYNEQFF.

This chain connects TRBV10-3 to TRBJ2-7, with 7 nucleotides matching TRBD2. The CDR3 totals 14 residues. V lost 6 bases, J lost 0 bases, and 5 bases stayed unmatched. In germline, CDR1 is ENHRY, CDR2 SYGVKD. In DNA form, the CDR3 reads TGTGCCATCAGGCCTAGCGGCGGCTCCTACGAGCAGTACTTC. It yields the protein CAIRPSGGSYEQYF.

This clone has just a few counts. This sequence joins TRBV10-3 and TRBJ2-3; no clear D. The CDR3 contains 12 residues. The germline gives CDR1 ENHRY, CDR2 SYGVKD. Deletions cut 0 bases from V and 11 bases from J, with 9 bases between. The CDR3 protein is CAISESPSQQYF. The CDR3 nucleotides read TGTGCCATCAGTGAGTCGCCATCCCAGCAGTATTTT.

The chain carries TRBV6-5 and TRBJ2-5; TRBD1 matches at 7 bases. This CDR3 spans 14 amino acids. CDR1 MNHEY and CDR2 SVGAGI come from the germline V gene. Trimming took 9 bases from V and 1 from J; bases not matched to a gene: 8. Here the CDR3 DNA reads TGTGCCAGTTGGACAGGTCCCTTCCAAGAGACCCAGTACTTC. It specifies CASWTGPFQETQYF.

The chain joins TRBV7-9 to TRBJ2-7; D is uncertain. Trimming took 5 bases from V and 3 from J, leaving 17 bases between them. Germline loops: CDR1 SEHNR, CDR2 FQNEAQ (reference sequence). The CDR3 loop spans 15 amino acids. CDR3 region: CASSQDKGSFYEQYF. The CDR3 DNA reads TGTGCCAGCAGCCAAGACAAGGGCAGCTTCTACGAGCAGTACTTC.

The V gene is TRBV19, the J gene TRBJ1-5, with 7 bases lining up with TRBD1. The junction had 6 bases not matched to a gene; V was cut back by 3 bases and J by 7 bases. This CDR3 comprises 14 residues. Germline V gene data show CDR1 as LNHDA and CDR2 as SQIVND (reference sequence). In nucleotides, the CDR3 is TGTGCCAGTAGTATGGCAGGGGGATTGCAGCCCCAGCATTTT. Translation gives CASSMAGGLQPQHF.

The CDR3 DNA is TGTGCCAGCAGCTCCAAAGGGAGCGGGAGCTCCTACAATGAGCAGTTCTTC. This encodes CASSSKGSGSSYNEQFF. The chain combines TRBV13 with TRBJ2-1, with 8 nucleotides matching TRBD2. Germline V gene data show CDR1 as PRHDT and CDR2 as FYEKMQ (reference sequence). The CDR3 consists of 17 residues. Unmatched junction bases numbered 8, after V lost 4 bases and J lost 0 bases.

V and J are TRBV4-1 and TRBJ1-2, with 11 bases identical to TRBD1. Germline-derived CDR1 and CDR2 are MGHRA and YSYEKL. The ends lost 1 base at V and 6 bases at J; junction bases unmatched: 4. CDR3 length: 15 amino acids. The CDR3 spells CASSQVRDRGDGYTF. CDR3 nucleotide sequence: TGCGCCAGCAGCCAAGTCCGGGACAGGGGGGATGGCTACACCTTC.

CDR3 sequence reads: CASSVQDGYTF. In DNA form, the CDR3 reads TGTGCCAGCAGTGTACAGGATGGCTACACCTTC. The rearrangement links TRBV2 to TRBJ1-2; D perhaps matches TRBD1 (5 bases). Germline lookup yields CDR1 SNHLY and CDR2 FYNNEI. CDR3 size: 11 residues. The ends were cut back, 4 bases at V and 6 bases at J, with 6 bases in the middle.

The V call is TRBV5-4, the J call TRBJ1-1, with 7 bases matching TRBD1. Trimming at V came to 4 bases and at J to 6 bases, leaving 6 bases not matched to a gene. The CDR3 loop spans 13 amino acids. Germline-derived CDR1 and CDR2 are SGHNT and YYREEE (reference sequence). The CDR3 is CASSPTGVAEAFF. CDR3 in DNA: TGTGCCAGCAGCCCCACAGGGGTCGCTGAAGCTTTCTTT.